This T cell receptor (beta chain) was identified during a study of T cell responses to AZD1222 COVID-19 vaccine. Notes on the study in general: Clonal diversity was possibly underestimated, and the donors were mostly white British, with more females. Following two doses of AZD1222, Spike-specific TCR breadth and depth rose. Sampling that yielded the repertoires occurred only after the peak T cell response. Of the AZD1222 recipients, only 5 or 6 were seropositive at baseline.

About this clone: Its target is not known.

Germline values: CDR1 MNHNY, CDR2 SVGAGI (reference sequence). This CDR3 is built from 13 residues. Trimming at V came to 5 bases and at J to 10 bases, leaving 2 bases not matched to a gene. Assay: immunoSEQ multiplex PCR; the TCRdb copy retains only in-frame clones and omits some. The sample lists 90,000 to 120,000 clones; around 92% were seen once. This chain uses TRBV6-6 with TRBJ2-1; 13 positions match TRBD2. This receptor was taken from an adult who received the AZD1222 COVID-19 vaccine. The sequenced sample was peripheral blood, obtained 28 days after the second AZD1222 dose. The CDR3 DNA reads as TGTGCCAGCAGTCGGGGACTAGCGGGGGAGCAGTTCTTC. Translated: CASSRGLAGEQFF.